Following are 26 T cell receptor beta chains from one sample sequenced in a study of T cell responses to AZD1222 COVID-19 vaccine. Profiling relied on immunoSEQ multiplex PCR, and the TCRdb table lists in-frame clones only, not all of them. This sample yields about 92,000 clones, of which approximately 91% are seen a single time; over 20% belongs to the top ten. The specimen was peripheral blood, collected on day 0 of AZD1222 vaccination. The receptors stem from an adult in good health.

This chain connects TRBV6-5 to TRBJ1-5, with D possibly matching TRBD1 (6 bases). CDR1 MNHEY and CDR2 SVGAGI come from the germline V gene. The CDR3 consists of 14 residues. Trimming cost V 6 bases and J 6 bases, with 15 bases left between them. CDR3 DNA: TGTGCCAGCAGCTTAACAGGGTTGAGTCAGCCCCAGCATTTT. Amino acids: CASSLTGLSQPQHF.

This chain joins TRBV9 and TRBJ2-7; 10 bases line up with TRBD2. In germline, CDR1 is SGDLS, CDR2 YYNGEE. V dropped 3 bases and J dropped 4; count of bases not matched to a gene: 7. This CDR3 is built from 15 residues. For the CDR3, the DNA is TGTGCCAGCAGCGCCGCCCCTAGCGGGGGTTACGAGCAGTACTTC. Translated, it gives CASSAAPSGGYEQYF.

This clone was seen a single time. V usage is TRBV28 and J usage is TRBJ1-5, with 9 bases lining up with TRBD1. The V segment lost 4 bases and the J segment 4 bases; nucleotides outside the gene matches: 17. Looked up from germline, CDR1 is MDHEN and CDR2 is SYDVKM. The length of the CDR3 is 19 residues. CDR3 DNA: TGTGCCAGCAGTTATGGGGGACGGAGATGGGACAGGGAAAATCAGCCCCAGCATTTT. Translation gives CASSYGGRRWDRENQPQHF.

The V gene is TRBV7-8, the J gene TRBJ1-3; no definite D call. The CDR3 runs 14 residues. Trimming cost V 1 base and J 0 bases, with 4 bases left between them. Germline values: CDR1 SGHVS, CDR2 FQNEAQ. For the CDR3, the DNA is TGTGCCAGCAGCTTAGGGGGCTCTGGAAACACCATATATTTT. Protein product: CASSLGGSGNTIYF. Full variable domain (missing parts from reference TRBV7-8 and TRBJ1-3): GAGVSQSPRYKVAKRGQDVALRCDPISGHVSLFWYQQALGQGPEFLTYFQNEAQLDKSGLPSDRFFAERPEGSVSTLKIQRTQQEDSAVYLCASSLGGSGNTIYFGEGSWLTVV.

The chain carries TRBV19 and TRBJ2-5; 8 bases align to TRBD1. The CDR3 runs to 16 residues. Germline-derived CDR1 and CDR2 are LNHDA and SQIVND (reference sequence). The ends lost 3 bases at V and 3 bases at J; junction bases unmatched: 9. CDR3 residues: CASSMFGQGFEETQYF. CDR3 sequence (DNA): TGTGCCAGTAGTATGTTCGGACAGGGCTTTGAAGAGACCCAGTACTTC.

This clone was recorded only once. V is TRBV6-6 and J is TRBJ1-4; D may be TRBD1 (5 bases). The V gene lost 5 bases and the J gene lost 5 bases, with 6 bases spanning the gap. This CDR3 is 12 amino acids long. CDR1 and CDR2 from the germline V gene are MNHNY and SVGAGI (reference sequence). The CDR3, as DNA: TGTGCCAGCAGTCGACAGAATGAAAAACTGTTTTTT. Amino acids: CASSRQNEKLFF.

This clone was seen only a few times. This chain joins TRBV7-9 and TRBJ2-3; weak D call: TRBD1 (5 bases). The CDR3 sequence is 17 residues long. Germline assignment: CDR1 SEHNR and CDR2 FQNEAQ (reference sequence). V lost 5 bases, J lost 3 bases, and 21 bases lay in between. The chain's CDR3 is CASSQNPTVVRTDTQYF. The CDR3 region has the DNA TGTGCCAGCAGCCAAAACCCGACAGTGGTTAGAACAGATACGCAGTATTTT.

This chain joins TRBV4-3 and TRBJ2-5; D uncertain. From germline, CDR1 is LGHNA and CDR2 YSLEER. This CDR3 is 15 amino acids long. Trimming pared 0 bases from V and 2 bases from J, leaving 10 bases between. CDR3 protein: CASSQDSVVQETQYF. The CDR3 DNA reads TGCGCCAGCAGCCAAGATTCGGTAGTACAAGAGACCCAGTACTTC.

The J gene is TRBJ1-5, the V gene TRBV12-3 or TRBV12-4, with D possibly matching TRBD1 (6 bases). V was shortened by 6 bases and J by 6 bases, with 9 bases between the two germline ends. The length of the CDR3 is 12 residues. The CDR3 nucleotides read TGTGCCAGCAGGGCAGGGGCTCAGCCCCAGCATTTT. Translation: CASRAGAQPQHF.

This clone was seen more than once but under ten times. The rearrangement joins TRBV7-6 to TRBJ1-6; 10 bases are shared with TRBD1. Germline values: CDR1 SGHVS, CDR2 FNYEAQ. J lost 8 bases, V lost 4 bases, and 5 bases had no gene match. The CDR3 contains 15 residues. The CDR3 DNA sequence: TGTGCCAGCAGCTCCGCCGGGACAGGGGATTCACCCCTCCACTTT. This gives the protein CASSSAGTGDSPLHF.

The V and J genes are TRBV7-9 and TRBJ2-3; 14 bases fit TRBD2. Germline values: CDR1 SEHNR, CDR2 FQNEAQ (reference sequence). Trimming removed 5 bases from V and 6 bases from J; junction bases left unmatched: 4. CDR3 size: 15 residues. CDR3 DNA: TGTGCCAGCAGCGAGGGACTAGCGGGGGTGGATACGCAGTATTTT. The encoded protein is CASSEGLAGVDTQYF.

The J gene is TRBJ2-1, the V gene TRBV2, with 12 bases fitting TRBD2. Germline V gene lookup returns CDR1 SNHLY and CDR2 FYNNEI. V was clipped by 3 bases and J by 6 bases; unmatched bases: 3. The CDR3 runs to 15 residues. The CDR3 spells CASSDSSGGGNEQFF. CDR3 bases: TGTGCCAGCAGTGATTCTAGCGGGGGGGGCAATGAGCAGTTCTTC.

The V gene is TRBV5-1, the J gene TRBJ1-1; no clear D. In germline, CDR1 is SGHRS, CDR2 YFSETQ. CDR3 size: 13 residues. V lost 0 bases, J lost 2 bases, and 5 bases lay in between. Written as DNA, the CDR3 is TGCGCCAGCAGCTTGGGACATAACACTGAAGCTTTCTTT. Its translation: CASSLGHNTEAFF.

V usage is TRBV18 and J usage is TRBJ2-1; 8 bases map to TRBD2. The germline V gene has CDR1 KGHSH and CDR2 LQKENI. V lost 6 bases and J lost 9; bases outside the gene matches: 7. This CDR3 has 13 amino acids. The chain's CDR3 is CASSNGRGGEQFF. The CDR3 DNA follows: TGTGCCAGCTCCAACGGTCGGGGGGGTGAGCAGTTCTTC. Combining the CDR3 with reference TRBV18 and TRBJ2-1 gives the whole variable domain NAGVMQNPRHLVRRRGQEARLRCSPMKGHSHVYWYRQLPEEGLKFMVYLQKENIIDESGMPKERFSAEFPKEGPSILRIQQVVRGDSAAYFCASSNGRGGEQFFGPGTRLTVL.

The gene calls are TRBV6-5 and TRBJ2-7; possibly TRBD2 for D (5 bases). Per the germline V gene, CDR1 is MNHEY and CDR2 is SVGAGI. Trimming pared 6 bases from V and 0 bases from J, leaving 12 bases between. The CDR3 length is 14 residues. The CDR3 reads CASSSQGSSYEQYF. As DNA, the CDR3 is TGTGCCAGCAGCAGTCAAGGGAGCTCCTACGAGCAGTACTTC.

The chain combines TRBV5-1 with TRBJ2-7; D is undetermined. The CDR3 is 14 amino acids. V lost 0 bases and J lost 0, with 7 bases in between. CDR1 is SGHRS and CDR2 is YFSETQ in the germline V gene. For the CDR3, the DNA is TGCGCCAGCAGCTTGGATTGGGGCTCCTACGAGCAGTACTTC. Amino acid sequence: CASSLDWGSYEQYF.

This clone appeared once. The chain couples TRBV7-2 to TRBJ1-6; 8 positions agree with TRBD1. J lost 8 bases, V lost 5 bases, and 5 bases had no gene match. The germline V gene encodes CDR1 SGHTA and CDR2 FQGNSA. The CDR3 length is 14 residues. For the CDR3, the DNA is TGTGCCAGCAGCGTAGACAGGGGCGATTCACCCCTCCACTTT. Translation: CASSVDRGDSPLHF.

CDR3 sequence: CASSLATGGNTIYF. CDR3 DNA sequence: TGTGCCAGCAGCTTAGCCACAGGGGGAAACACCATATATTTT. The chain employs TRBV7-2 and TRBJ1-3, with D possibly TRBD1 on 6 matching bases. V lost 0 bases and J lost 4, with 7 bases in between. This CDR3 has 14 amino acids. Germline V gene lookup returns CDR1 SGHTA and CDR2 FQGNSA.

CDR3 in amino acids: CAISDFPAPRDTIYF. The CDR3 nucleotides are TGTGCCATCAGTGACTTTCCCGCCCCGAGGGACACCATATATTTT. The chain has TRBV10-3 and TRBJ1-3; D not resolved. Germline CDR1 and CDR2: ENHRY and SYGVKD. Trimming pared 3 bases from V and 8 bases from J, leaving 17 bases between. The CDR3 is 15 amino acids.

This clone was picked up one time. The chain combines TRBV7-3 with TRBJ2-5; 9 nucleotides agree with TRBD2. This CDR3 is built from 14 residues. V shed 4 bases and J 1 base; nucleotides not matched to a gene: 1. The germline V gene has CDR1 SGHTA and CDR2 FQGTGA. For the CDR3, the DNA is TGTGCCAGCAGCTATAGCGGGGGCCAAGAGACCCAGTACTTC. As protein: CASSYSGGQETQYF.

V is TRBV24-1 and J is TRBJ2-3; D might be TRBD2 (6 bases). Germline V gene lookup returns CDR1 KGHDR and CDR2 SFDVKD. The V gene lost 4 bases and the J gene lost 6 bases, with 10 bases spanning the gap. The CDR3 has 13 residues. CDR3 sequence reads: CATSEGTYDTQYF. The CDR3, as DNA: TGTGCCACCAGTGAAGGGACTTACGATACGCAGTATTTT.

The chain is built from TRBV6-4 and TRBJ1-1; 9 bases align to TRBD1. This CDR3 has 16 amino acids. The junction had 16 bases not matched to a gene; V was cut back by 9 bases and J by 5 bases. Germline V gives CDR1 MRHNA, CDR2 SNTAGT. As DNA, the CDR3 is TGTGCCAGTCCCGAGAGGGGGACAGGGTTAGGGACTGAAGCTTTCTTT. Residues: CASPERGTGLGTEAFF.

The count of this clone is one. The DNA of the CDR3 is TGTGCCAGTAGTGGTAGGCCGGGGAGTAGCAATCAGCCCCAGCATTTT. This translates into CASSGRPGSSNQPQHF. The chain has TRBV19 and TRBJ1-5; D is undetermined. Germline V gives CDR1 LNHDA, CDR2 SQIVND (reference sequence). The length of the CDR3 is 16 residues. Trimming took 5 bases from V and 0 from J, leaving 14 bases between them. The full variable domain, completed using reference TRBV19 and TRBJ1-5, is DGGITQSPKYLFRKEGQNVTLSCEQNLNHDAMYWYRQDPGQGLRLIYYSQIVNDFQKGDIAEGYSVSREKKESFPLTVTSAQKNPTAFYLCASSGRPGSSNQPQHFGDGTRLSIL.

This chain uses TRBV7-3 with TRBJ2-2, with D possibly matching TRBD2 (5 bases). CDR1 is SGHTA and CDR2 is FQGTGA in the germline V gene. With 4 bases removed from V and 0 bases from J, the gap between germline ends came to 6 bases. This CDR3 has 14 amino acids. CDR3 nucleotides: TGTGCCAGCAGCTCGGGGACGAACACCGGGGAGCTGTTTTTT. Its translation: CASSSGTNTGELFF.

CDR3 loop: CASSLGRQGAVNGYTF. The CDR3 region has the DNA TGTGCCAGCAGCTTAGGAAGGCAGGGGGCCGTTAATGGCTACACCTTC. The chain links TRBV11-3 to TRBJ1-2, with 8 bases that match TRBD1. CDR1 and CDR2 from the germline V gene are SGHNT and YENEEA. The CDR3 spans 16 residues. Trimming removed 1 base from V and 6 bases from J; junction bases left unmatched: 10.

This chain joins TRBV2 and TRBJ1-3; maybe TRBD1 (5 bases). Germline V gives CDR1 SNHLY, CDR2 FYNNEI. The V gene lost 6 bases and the J gene lost 0 bases, with 12 bases spanning the gap. This CDR3 region has 15 residues. CDR3 bases: TGTGCCAGCAGCGATCAGGGACTCTCTGGAAACACCATATATTTT. Translation gives CASSDQGLSGNTIYF. Variable domain in full (rest from reference TRBV2 and TRBJ1-3): EPEVTQTPSHQVTQMGQEVILRCVPISNHLYFYWYRQILGQKVEFLVSFYNNEISEKSEIFDDQFSVERPDGSNFTLKIRSTKLEDSAMYFCASSDQGLSGNTIYFGEGSWLTVV.